The 19 T cell receptor beta chains reported below all come from one sample, sequenced in a study of neoadjuvant nivolumab and ipilimumab in lung cancer. The data were produced by immunoSEQ multiplex PCR, yet TCRdb's version contains in-frame clones alone and is incomplete. The sample yields about 3,000 clones, about nine tenths seen once. Sequencing was performed on tumor tissue, taken after neoadjuvant nivolumab, alone or with ipilimumab, at or shortly before surgery. The source of these receptors is an adult with non-small cell lung cancer.

The J gene is TRBJ2-7, the V gene TRBV10-1; D is undetermined. Germline CDR1 is WNHNN and CDR2 is SYGVQD (reference sequence). The length of the CDR3 is 12 residues. Trimming took 4 bases from V and 3 from J, leaving 7 bases between them. The CDR3 sequence is CASSGADYEQYF. CDR3 DNA: TGCGCCAGCAGTGGAGCTGACTACGAGCAGTACTTC.

The V and J genes are TRBV30 and TRBJ1-1, with D unresolved. Germline V gives CDR1 GTSNPN, CDR2 SVGIG (reference sequence). Trimming took 2 bases from V and 8 from J, leaving 15 bases between them. The CDR3 extends over 13 amino acids. The CDR3 bases are TGTGCCTGGAGTACCCCACCCGGGAAGGAAGCTTTCTTT. Protein product: CAWSTPPGKEAFF.

This clone was recorded a few times. V and J are TRBV29-1 and TRBJ1-2, with unresolved D. The CDR3 spans 9 residues. V was cut by 7 bases and J by 14 bases, with 14 bases left in between. Germline V gene data show CDR1 as SQVTM and CDR2 as ANQGSEA. This CDR3 is CSAPEVRTF. CDR3 coding DNA: TGCAGCGCCCCAGAGGTCAGGACCTTC.

This chain links TRBV5-5 with TRBJ1-5; 7 positions match TRBD1. J lost 5 bases, V lost 1 base, and 6 bases had no gene match. CDR3 length: 15 residues. Germline values: CDR1 SGHKS, CDR2 YYEKEE (reference sequence). The CDR3 loop reads CASSLRQGSYQPQHF. The CDR3 DNA reads as TGTGCCAGCAGCTTGAGACAGGGCTCCTATCAGCCCCAGCATTTT. The whole variable domain, remainder taken from reference TRBV5-5 and TRBJ1-5, is DAGVTQSPTHLIKTRGQQVTLRCSPISGHKSVSWYQQVLGQGPQFIFQYYEKEERGRGNFPDRFSARQFPNYSSELNVNALLLGDSALYLCASSLRQGSYQPQHFGDGTRLSIL.

This chain uses TRBV4-2 with TRBJ1-1; D gene unclear. Germline values: CDR1 LGHNA, CDR2 YNFKEQ. Trimming took off 0 bases at V and 8 bases at J, with 4 bases between the two ends. This CDR3 is built from 11 residues. As DNA, the CDR3 is TGTGCCAGCAGCCAAGAAGAAGAAGCTTTCTTT. It encodes CASSQEEEAFF.

This clone occurred once. This sequence joins TRBV7-2 and TRBJ2-2; D is undetermined. Trimming cost V 5 bases and J 5 bases, with 9 bases left between them. The CDR3 runs to 13 residues. CDR1 and CDR2 from the germline V gene are SGHTA and FQGNSA. Here the CDR3 DNA reads TGTGCCAGCAGCCCAACGCGGACCGGGGAGCTGTTTTTT. It yields the protein CASSPTRTGELFF.

The V and J genes are TRBV27 and TRBJ2-3, with D possibly called TRBD1 or TRBD2 (5 bases each). V was shortened by 5 bases and J by 2 bases, with 11 bases between the two germline ends. The CDR3 is 14 residues long. In germline, CDR1 is MNHEY, CDR2 SMNVEV (reference sequence). The CDR3 spells CASSPPGHTDTQYF. DNA of the CDR3: TGTGCCAGCAGTCCCCCGGGGCACACAGATACGCAGTATTTT.

The chain employs TRBV7-3 and TRBJ1-2; D is unresolved. Trimming took 2 bases from V and 0 from J, leaving 4 bases between them. CDR1 is SGHTA, CDR2 FQGTGA, per germline. There are 13 residues in the CDR3. For the CDR3, the DNA is TGTGCCAGCAGCTTACGCCCTAACTATGGCTACACCTTC. This codes for CASSLRPNYGYTF.

In this sample, this clone turned up a few times. This chain joins TRBV6-5 and TRBJ1-1; D unresolved. Germline CDR1 is MNHEY and CDR2 is SVGAGI. Trimming shortened V by 6 bases and J by 4 bases, and 15 bases separated the two germline ends. The CDR3 contains 14 residues. Here the CDR3 reads CASRPLGRGTEAFF. The CDR3 DNA follows: TGTGCCAGCAGACCACTCGGACGAGGCACTGAAGCTTTCTTT.

The chain employs TRBV4-1 and TRBJ2-7; TRBD2 matches at 9 bases. J gave up 8 bases and V 4 bases, and 15 bases lay outside the gene matches. The CDR3 is 16 amino acids. Germline V gene data show CDR1 as MGHRA and CDR2 as YSYEKL. CDR3 in DNA: TGCGCCAGCAGCCTACCGGGTCCTAGCGGGGTTTTCAAGCAGTACTTC. Residues: CASSLPGPSGVFKQYF.

This clone was recorded only once. The J gene is TRBJ2-2, the V gene TRBV18; D gene uncertain. Trimming shortened V by 8 bases and J by 1 base, and 5 bases separated the two germline ends. Germline CDR1 KGHSH, CDR2 LQKENI. The CDR3 is made up of 12 amino acids. DNA for the CDR3: TGTGCCAGCGCCGAGAACACCGGGGAGCTGTTTTTT. Translation gives CASAENTGELFF. Full variable domain (rest looked up from reference TRBV18 and TRBJ2-2): NAGVMQNPRHLVRRRGQEARLRCSPMKGHSHVYWYRQLPEEGLKFMVYLQKENIIDESGMPKERFSAEFPKEGPSILRIQQVVRGDSAAYFCASAENTGELFFGEGSRLTVL.

The chain employs TRBV6-1 and TRBJ2-7; TRBD1 agrees at 8 bases. The germline V gene has CDR1 MNHNS and CDR2 SASEGT. This CDR3 is built from 14 residues. Trimming cost V 2 bases and J 3 bases; bases outside gene matches: 3. CDR3 bases: TGTGCCAGCAGTGAAACGGACAGGGTCTACGAGCAGTACTTC. Translating gives CASSETDRVYEQYF.

CDR3 loop: CASSRSWALGETQYF. The DNA of the CDR3 is TGCGCCAGCAGCCGCAGTTGGGCGCTAGGTGAGACCCAGTACTTC. The gene calls are TRBV5-1 and TRBJ2-5, with unresolved D. V shed 4 bases and J shed 5 bases, with 18 bases lying between them. This CDR3 contains 15 residues. CDR1 SGHRS and CDR2 YFSETQ come from the germline V gene.

The chain combines TRBV30 with TRBJ1-1; D is ambiguous. Trimming pared 5 bases from V and 3 bases from J, leaving 19 bases between. The CDR3 is 15 residues long. Germline loops: CDR1 GTSNPN, CDR2 SVGIG (reference sequence). For the CDR3, the DNA is TGTGCCTGGGACCGACTAAACGAGCGTCACACTGAAGCTTTCTTT. It yields the protein CAWDRLNERHTEAFF.

V gene TRBV7-9 combines with J gene TRBJ2-7; 11 bases fit TRBD1. V lost 5 bases, J lost 1 base, and 13 bases stayed unmatched. Germline V gene sequence: CDR1 SEHNR, CDR2 FQNEAQ (reference sequence). The CDR3 has 18 residues. CDR3 coding DNA: TGTGCCAGCAGCCACGAAGGACAGGGGGCGACATCTTCCTACGAGCAGTACTTC. It encodes CASSHEGQGATSSYEQYF. Full variable domain (remainder filled in from reference TRBV7-9 and TRBJ2-7): DTGVSQNPRHKITKRGQNVTFRCDPISEHNRLYWYRQTLGQGPEFLTYFQNEAQLEKSRLLSDRFSAERPKGSFSTLEIQRTEQGDSAMYLCASSHEGQGATSSYEQYFGPGTRLTVT.

The DNA for the CDR3 is TGTGCCAGCAGGCGGGGGCCAAAGTACCAAGAGACCCAGTACTTC. Amino acids: CASRRGPKYQETQYF. The rearrangement uses TRBV2 and TRBJ2-5; D might be TRBD2 (7 bases). CDR1 is SNHLY and CDR2 is FYNNEI in the germline V gene. V was cut by 6 bases and J by 0 bases, with 14 bases left in between. The CDR3 extends over 15 amino acids.

A single count supports this clone. The chain joins TRBV5-1 to TRBJ1-2, with D maybe TRBD1 (6 bases). Per germline, CDR1 SGHRS and CDR2 YFSETQ. V was pared by 4 bases and J by 4 bases, with 11 bases between. The CDR3 totals 13 residues. CDR3 in DNA: TGCGCCAGCAGCGTGGACAGCTTCTATGGCTACACCTTC. This sequence encodes CASSVDSFYGYTF.

This clone has only one observation. The V call is TRBV4-1, the J call TRBJ2-1, with 11 bases that match TRBD2. The CDR3 is made up of 15 amino acids. V dropped 3 bases and J dropped 6; count of bases not matched to a gene: 4. In germline, CDR1 is MGHRA, CDR2 YSYEKL. CDR3 bases: TGCGCCAGCAGCCACCTAGCGGGGGGAGGCAATGAGCAGTTCTTC. It yields the protein CASSHLAGGGNEQFF.

About this clone: This sample also contains other DNA sequences that code for the same CDR3. The chain's CDR3 is CASSFDRGHEQYF. The CDR3 DNA reads TGTGCCAGCAGCTTTGACAGGGGCCACGAGCAGTACTTC. The rearrangement joins TRBV5-4 to TRBJ2-7; 8 bases fit TRBD1. Germline CDR1 is SGHNT and CDR2 is YYREEE (reference sequence). The V segment lost 2 bases and the J segment 5 bases; nucleotides outside the gene matches: 3. The CDR3 runs to 13 residues. The variable domain in full, completed from reference TRBV5-4 and TRBJ2-7, reads ETGVTQSPTHLIKTRGQQVTLRCSSQSGHNTVSWYQQALGQGPQFIFQYYREEENGRGNFPPRFSGLQFPNYSSELNVNALELDDSALYLCASSFDRGHEQYFGPGTRLTVT.